These 32 T cell receptor beta chains share one sample of origin, sequenced in a study of blood T cell repertoires in COVID-19. Produced via immunoSEQ multiplex PCR; TCRdb's table is partial and in-frame only. Among 60,000 to 90,000 clones listed, roughly 70% were seen once. Sequenced input: peripheral blood. The receptors stem from a human donor with acute or convalescent COVID-19. The donor label of this sample is uncertain.

This rearrangement joins TRBV12-3 or TRBV12-4 to TRBJ1-2; the D is unclear. This CDR3 is 13 amino acids long. Trimming cost V 5 bases and J 4 bases, with 11 bases left between them. The CDR3 loop is CASSHGAPYGYTF. The CDR3 bases are TGTGCCAGCAGTCACGGTGCTCCCTATGGCTACACCTTC.

The rearrangement links TRBV9 to TRBJ2-3, with 12 bases identical to TRBD1. The germline V gene encodes CDR1 SGDLS and CDR2 YYNGEE. The length of the CDR3 is 16 residues. Trimming cost V 3 bases and J 5 bases; bases outside gene matches: 7. The CDR3 DNA is TGTGCCAGCAGCGCAGGGGACAGGGGGCAGGGAGATACGCAGTATTTT. The encoded protein is CASSAGDRGQGDTQYF.

V is TRBV5-6 and J is TRBJ1-1, with a weak D call TRBD1 (6 bases). The germline V gene encodes CDR1 SGHDT and CDR2 YYEEEE. The ends were cut back, 4 bases at V and 4 bases at J, with 14 bases in the middle. CDR3 size: 14 residues. The DNA of the CDR3 is TGTGCCAGCAGCCCTCAGGCCAGGGGCACTGAAGCTTTCTTT. The encoded protein is CASSPQARGTEAFF. Together with reference TRBV5-6 and TRBJ1-1, the CDR3 gives the full variable domain: DAGVTQSPTHLIKTRGQQVTLRCSPKSGHDTVSWYQQALGQGPQFIFQYYEEEERQRGNFPDRFSGHQFPNYSSELNVNALLLGDSALYLCASSPQARGTEAFFGQGTRLTVV.

The chain combines TRBV5-6 with TRBJ1-5, with TRBD1 matching 11 bases. The CDR3 length is 16 residues. From germline, CDR1 is SGHDT and CDR2 YYEEEE. Unmatched junction bases numbered 8, after V lost 4 bases and J lost 5 bases. In DNA, the CDR3 is TGTGCCAGCAGCGGGGGACAGGGGGGATTCGATCAGCCCCAGCATTTT. Protein sequence: CASSGGQGGFDQPQHF.

The chain combines TRBV4-1 with TRBJ2-3; 9 nucleotides align to TRBD2. Germline V gene data show CDR1 as MGHRA and CDR2 as YSYEKL. Germline trimming cut 1 base from V and 0 bases from J; bases unmatched to any gene: 8. This CDR3 has 18 residues. For the CDR3, the DNA is TGCGCCAGCAGCCAAGTGAGCGGGAGGTCACCTAGCACAGATACGCAGTATTTT. Encoded protein: CASSQVSGRSPSTDTQYF.

The chain links TRBV4-1 to TRBJ2-6; no definite D call. CDR1 is MGHRA, CDR2 YSYEKL, per germline. V dropped 5 bases and J dropped 0 bases, with 8 bases sitting between them. The CDR3 sequence is 15 residues long. CDR3: CASSYGASGANVLTF. The CDR3 region has the DNA TGCGCCAGCAGCTACGGAGCCTCTGGGGCCAACGTCCTGACTTTC.

The chain has TRBV7-9 and TRBJ1-6; tentatively, D is TRBD1 (6 bases). The germline V gene encodes CDR1 SEHNR and CDR2 FQNEAQ (reference sequence). This CDR3 region has 17 residues. V shed 1 base and J shed 4 bases, with 14 bases lying between them. The CDR3, as DNA: TGTGCCAGCAGCTTAGTACTTCCAGGACAGTATAATTCACCCCTCCACTTT. Encoded protein: CASSLVLPGQYNSPLHF. Full variable domain (remainder filled in from reference TRBV7-9 and TRBJ1-6): DTGVSQNPRHKITKRGQNVTFRCDPISEHNRLYWYRQTLGQGPEFLTYFQNEAQLEKSRLLSDRFSAERPKGSFSTLEIQRTEQGDSAMYLCASSLVLPGQYNSPLHFGNGTRLTVT.

The table lists this clone with a count of one. Other DNA sequences of this sample code for an identical CDR3. This rearrangement joins TRBV12-3 or TRBV12-4 to TRBJ1-1, with D perhaps TRBD1 (5 bases). The CDR3 covers 13 residues. The germline V and J ends were trimmed by 6 bases and 2 bases, with 10 bases remaining between them. As DNA, the CDR3 is TGTGCCAGCAGCCTGACAGAAAACACTGAAGCTTTCTTT. Translation: CASSLTENTEAFF.

The count of this clone is one. The CDR3 DNA is TGTGCCAGCAGTTTATCGACTCCCAATGAGCAGTTCTTC. This encodes CASSLSTPNEQFF. The rearrangement links TRBV28 to TRBJ2-1, with D unclear. V shed 1 base and J shed 6 bases, with 7 bases lying between them. CDR3 length equals 13 residues. Per germline, CDR1 MDHEN and CDR2 SYDVKM.

This clone was observed a few times. The V and J genes are TRBV2 and TRBJ1-5; 7 nucleotides line up with TRBD1. The CDR3 runs 13 residues. Trimming cost V 9 bases and J 6 bases; bases outside gene matches: 8. CDR1 is SNHLY and CDR2 is FYNNEI in the germline V gene. CDR3 coding DNA: TGTGCCAGGGGACAGTCGCCGCGTCAGCCCCAGCATTTT. This gives the protein CARGQSPRQPQHF.

This sequence joins TRBV15 and TRBJ2-7; 12 nucleotides align to TRBD2. The CDR3 spans 16 residues. Looked up from germline, CDR1 is LNHNV and CDR2 is YYDKDF (reference sequence). The V gene end was trimmed by 3 bases and the J gene end by 6 bases; junction bases not matched to a gene: 9. The CDR3 loop reads CATSRGLAGGLSEQYV. In DNA form, the CDR3 reads TGTGCCACCAGCAGGGGTCTAGCGGGGGGGCTTTCCGAGCAGTACGTC.

The chain employs TRBV5-1 and TRBJ2-5, with D possibly TRBD1 on 6 matching bases. Trimming removed 1 base from V and 4 bases from J, with 11 bases in between. Per germline, CDR1 SGHRS and CDR2 YFSETQ. The CDR3 runs 14 residues. This chain's CDR3 is CASSLSGVGETQYF. Here the CDR3 DNA reads TGCGCCAGCAGCTTGTCAGGGGTTGGAGAGACCCAGTACTTC. Using reference TRBV5-1 and TRBJ2-5 for the parts outside the CDR3, the full variable domain is KAGVTQTPRYLIKTRGQQVTLSCSPISGHRSVSWYQQTPGQGLQFLFEYFSETQRNKGNFPGRFSGRQFSNSRSEMNVSTLELGDSALYLCASSLSGVGETQYFGPGTRLLVL.

This clone was counted only a few times. The genes are TRBV4-2 and TRBJ1-5; D gene uncertain. Trimming pared 0 bases from V and 1 base from J, leaving 4 bases between. The V gene's germline CDR1 is LGHNA and CDR2 YNFKEQ. The CDR3 extends over 14 amino acids. In DNA form, the CDR3 reads TGTGCCAGCAGCCAAGATCAGAGCAATCAGCCCCAGCATTTT. Amino acid sequence: CASSQDQSNQPQHF.

This CDR3 is CASSLAEGMEMRKLFF. The CDR3, as DNA: TGTGCCAGCAGCTTAGCGGAGGGGATGGAAATGAGAAAACTGTTTTTT. V is TRBV6-6 and J is TRBJ1-4; D perhaps matches TRBD1 (5 bases). Germline CDR1 is MNHNY and CDR2 is SVGAGI (reference sequence). The CDR3 runs to 16 residues. Between the trimmed V and J ends, which lost 6 bases and 10 bases, there was a span of 24 bases.

This chain connects TRBV19 to TRBJ2-2; TRBD1 is a possible D gene (6 bases). CDR1 is LNHDA and CDR2 is SQIVND in the germline V gene (reference sequence). The V and J ends lost 0 bases and 2 bases respectively, with 13 bases between them. The CDR3 extends over 17 amino acids. CDR3 in amino acids: CASSIEGSRGNTGELFF. CDR3 DNA: TGTGCCAGTAGTATAGAAGGTTCCAGGGGAAACACCGGGGAGCTGTTTTTT.

The table lists this clone with a few counts. The chain has TRBV18 and TRBJ1-1, with TRBD1 as a possible D gene (6 bases). V gave up 7 bases and J gave up 3 bases, with 15 bases separating them. The CDR3 has 14 amino acids. Germline assignment: CDR1 KGHSH and CDR2 LQKENI. The CDR3 nucleotides read TGTGCCAGCTGTTCCGGGACACATTACACTGAAGCTTTCTTT. Protein sequence: CASCSGTHYTEAFF.

The gene calls are TRBV4-3 and TRBJ2-7; 8 bases fit TRBD2. This CDR3 is built from 20 residues. Trimming cost V 0 bases and J 0 bases; bases outside gene matches: 16. Germline CDR1 is LGHNA and CDR2 is YSLEER. The CDR3, as DNA: TGCGCCAGCAGCCAAGATTTGGCGGGAGGAACTCAGAGGAGCTCCTACGAGCAGTACTTC. It translates to CASSQDLAGGTQRSSYEQYF.

The chain joins TRBV5-1 to TRBJ2-3; 10 bases agree with TRBD2. Looked up from germline, CDR1 is SGHRS and CDR2 is YFSETQ. The CDR3 runs 15 residues. V was clipped by 4 bases and J by 2 bases; unmatched bases: 4. The CDR3: CASSMGLANTDTQYF. As DNA, the CDR3 is TGCGCCAGCAGCATGGGACTAGCGAACACAGATACGCAGTATTTT.

This clone was detected once. V and J are TRBV7-2 and TRBJ2-2; 7 positions match TRBD1. V lost 4 bases and J lost 4; bases outside the gene matches: 6. Germline assignment: CDR1 SGHTA and CDR2 FQGNSA. This CDR3 spans 15 amino acids. CDR3 in amino acids: CASSSSTGVTGELFF. The CDR3 DNA reads as TGTGCCAGCAGCTCATCTACAGGGGTCACCGGGGAGCTGTTTTTT. Full variable domain (outside the CDR3, taken from reference TRBV7-2 and TRBJ2-2): GAGVSQSPSNKVTEKGKDVELRCDPISGHTALYWYRQSLGQGLEFLIYFQGNSAPDKSGLPSDRFSAERTGGSVSTLTIQRTQQEDSAVYLCASSSSTGVTGELFFGEGSRLTVL.

In its sample, this clone was seen once. V usage is TRBV6-1 and J usage is TRBJ2-7, with 9 bases aligning to TRBD2. The CDR3 spans 13 residues. After removal of 2 bases from V and 10 bases from J, the junction contained 6 bases not matched to a gene. CDR1 MNHNS and CDR2 SASEGT come from the germline V gene. The CDR3 region is CASSERRTSVQYF. CDR3 bases: TGTGCCAGCAGTGAACGCCGGACTAGCGTTCAGTACTTC.

The chain recombines TRBV9 with TRBJ2-2, with 8 nucleotides matching TRBD2. Germline V CDR1 and CDR2: SGDLS, YYNGEE. This CDR3 spans 14 amino acids. The junction had 4 bases not matched to a gene; V was cut back by 5 bases and J by 4 bases. The CDR3 DNA reads as TGTGCCAGCAGTAGCGGGGAGACCACCGGGGAGCTGTTTTTT. Encoded protein: CASSSGETTGELFF. Full variable domain (outside the CDR3, taken from reference TRBV9 and TRBJ2-2): DSGVTQTPKHLITATGQRVTLRCSPRSGDLSVYWYQQSLDQGLQFLIQYYNGEERAKGNILERFSAQQFPDLHSELNLSSLELGDSALYFCASSSGETTGELFFGEGSRLTVL.

The chain joins TRBV6-5 to TRBJ1-6; D unresolved. The CDR3 totals 14 residues. CDR1 and CDR2 (germline): MNHEY, SVGAGI. Trimming took 0 bases from V and 13 from J, leaving 13 bases between them. CDR3 bases: TGTGCCAGCAGTTACTCGAAGTTTGTCGAGCCCCTCCACTTT. Translation gives CASSYSKFVEPLHF.

CDR3 bases: TGTGCCAGCAGCCGAGAGGCTACCTCTGGGGCCAACGTCCTGACTTTC. Amino acid sequence: CASSREATSGANVLTF. This chain links TRBV7-9 with TRBJ2-6, with D hard to call. The V end lost 5 bases, the J end lost 0 bases, and 11 bases lay between the germline ends. This CDR3 has 16 amino acids. Germline-derived CDR1 and CDR2 are SEHNR and FQNEAQ (reference sequence).

The J gene is TRBJ2-3, the V gene TRBV19, with a weak D call TRBD2 (6 bases). Germline V gives CDR1 LNHDA, CDR2 SQIVND (reference sequence). V lost 7 bases to trimming and J lost 6 bases, with 11 bases between them. The CDR3 contains 12 residues. In DNA, the CDR3 is TGTGCCAGTACCCGCGGGGACGATACGCAGTATTTT. Protein: CASTRGDDTQYF. The complete variable domain, with remaining parts taken from reference TRBV19 and TRBJ2-3, reads DGGITQSPKYLFRKEGQNVTLSCEQNLNHDAMYWYRQDPGQGLRLIYYSQIVNDFQKGDIAEGYSVSREKKESFPLTVTSAQKNPTAFYLCASTRGDDTQYFGPGTRLTVL.

The CDR3 nucleotides read TGTGCCAGCAGCCCAGGGTTCTCCTACGAGCAGTACTTC. Translation gives CASSPGFSYEQYF. This chain joins TRBV3-1 (or the pseudogene TRBV3-2) and TRBJ2-7; D might be TRBD1 (5 bases). The germline CDR1 and CDR2 sequences are LGHDT and YNNKEL (reference sequence). Trimming removed 4 bases at V and 0 bases at J, with 7 bases between. This CDR3 has 13 amino acids.

The chain couples TRBV19 to TRBJ1-5, with TRBD1 identical over 9 bases. The CDR3 is made up of 19 amino acids. V gave up 6 bases and J gave up 1 base; unmatched junction bases: 16. Germline V gene sequence: CDR1 LNHDA, CDR2 SQIVND (reference sequence). The CDR3 loop is CASSTRVNRGRGSNQPQHF. DNA for the CDR3: TGTGCCAGTAGCACACGGGTTAACAGGGGGCGAGGGAGCAATCAGCCCCAGCATTTT.

The genes are TRBV6-2 or TRBV6-3 and TRBJ2-7; 7 bases agree with TRBD2. The junction had 17 bases not matched to a gene; V was cut back by 6 bases and J by 6 bases. Germline values: CDR1 MNHEY, CDR2 SVGEGT. This CDR3 comprises 16 residues. CDR3 in amino acids: CASSDPSGVAIREQYF. In DNA form, the CDR3 reads TGTGCCAGCAGCGACCCCAGCGGGGTCGCGATACGCGAGCAGTACTTC.

The chain links TRBV29-1 to TRBJ2-3, with 9 bases lining up with TRBD1. The CDR3 is 12 residues long. V lost 7 bases, J lost 9 bases, and 8 bases stayed unmatched. Per the germline V gene, CDR1 is SQVTM and CDR2 is ANQGSEA. The CDR3 DNA is TGCAGCGGTTCGGGACAGGGAAGGACGCAGTATTTT. It specifies CSGSGQGRTQYF.

This chain links TRBV24-1 with TRBJ2-3, with TRBD2 as a possible D gene (5 bases). Germline-derived CDR1 and CDR2 are KGHDR and SFDVKD. This CDR3 contains 15 residues. Between the trimmed V and J ends, which lost 5 bases and 4 bases, there was a span of 15 bases. CDR3 sequence (DNA): TGTGCCACCAGTGCCCTGGGGATAGCGTCAGATACGCAGTATTTT. Amino acids: CATSALGIASDTQYF.

V is TRBV5-1 and J is TRBJ2-2; perhaps TRBD1 as D (6 bases). This CDR3 comprises 15 residues. In germline, CDR1 is SGHRS, CDR2 YFSETQ. Trimming cost V 3 bases and J 9 bases, with 18 bases left between them. CDR3 amino acids: CASSSGDTSGRELFF. The CDR3 region has the DNA TGCGCCAGCAGCTCCGGGGACACCAGCGGCCGGGAGCTGTTTTTT. Complete variable domain (other parts from reference TRBV5-1 and TRBJ2-2): KAGVTQTPRYLIKTRGQQVTLSCSPISGHRSVSWYQQTPGQGLQFLFEYFSETQRNKGNFPGRFSGRQFSNSRSEMNVSTLELGDSALYLCASSSGDTSGRELFFGEGSRLTVL.

Comments on this clone: Mismatch with germline at one junction end may stem from a read error. This rearrangement joins TRBV7-7 to TRBJ2-3; TRBD1 matches 7 bases. Germline values: CDR1 SSHAT, CDR2 FNYEAQ (reference sequence). The CDR3 consists of 16 residues. CDR3 sequence (DNA): TGTGCTAGCAGCTTATCGACAGGGCGGAGCACAGATACGCAGTATTTT. Its translation: CASSLSTGRSTDTQYF.

This rearrangement joins TRBV6-2 or TRBV6-3 to TRBJ2-7, with TRBD1 matching 7 bases. This CDR3 region has 13 residues. V gave up 5 bases and J gave up 1 base; unmatched junction bases: 2. CDR1 is MNHEY and CDR2 is SVGEGT in the germline V gene. The CDR3 DNA sequence: TGTGCCAGCAGTAGGACAGGTTCCTACGAGCAGTACTTC. Translation gives CASSRTGSYEQYF.